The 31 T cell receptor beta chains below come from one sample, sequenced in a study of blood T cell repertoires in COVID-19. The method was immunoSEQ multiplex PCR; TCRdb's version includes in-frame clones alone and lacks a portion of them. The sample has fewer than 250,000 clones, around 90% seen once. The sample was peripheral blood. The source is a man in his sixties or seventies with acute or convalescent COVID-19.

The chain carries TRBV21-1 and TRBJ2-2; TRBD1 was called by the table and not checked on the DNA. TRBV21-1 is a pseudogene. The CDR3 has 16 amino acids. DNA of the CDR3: TGTGCCAGCAGCAAAGTTCCCAGGGTAGTGATCGGGGAGCTGTTTTTT. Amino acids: CASSKVPRVVIGELFF.

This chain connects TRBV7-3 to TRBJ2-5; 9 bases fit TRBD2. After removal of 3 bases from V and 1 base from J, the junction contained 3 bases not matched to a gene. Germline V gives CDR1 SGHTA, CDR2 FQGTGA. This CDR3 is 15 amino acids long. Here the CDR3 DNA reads TGTGCCAGCAGCTTTAGCGGGAGCCCCCAAGAGACCCAGTACTTC. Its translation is CASSFSGSPQETQYF.

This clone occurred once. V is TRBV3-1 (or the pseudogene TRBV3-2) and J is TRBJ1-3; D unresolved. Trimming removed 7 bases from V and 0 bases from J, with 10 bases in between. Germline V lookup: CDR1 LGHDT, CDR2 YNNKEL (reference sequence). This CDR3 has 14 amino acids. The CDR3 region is CASTETRSGNTIYF. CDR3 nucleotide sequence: TGTGCCAGCACCGAAACACGCTCTGGAAACACCATATATTTT.

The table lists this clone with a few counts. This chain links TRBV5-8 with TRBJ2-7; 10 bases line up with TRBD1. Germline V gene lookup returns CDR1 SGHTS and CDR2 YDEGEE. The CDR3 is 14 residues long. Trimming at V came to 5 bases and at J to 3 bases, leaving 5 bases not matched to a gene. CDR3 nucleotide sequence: TGTGCCAGCAGGTACCGGGACAGGGGCTACGAGCAGTACTTC. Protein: CASRYRDRGYEQYF.

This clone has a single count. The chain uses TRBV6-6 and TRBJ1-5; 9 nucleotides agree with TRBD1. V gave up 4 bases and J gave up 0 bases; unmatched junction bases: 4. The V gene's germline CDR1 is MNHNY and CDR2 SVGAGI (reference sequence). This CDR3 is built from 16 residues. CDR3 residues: CASSLQGAYSNQPQHF. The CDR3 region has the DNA TGTGCCAGCAGTTTACAGGGGGCCTATAGCAATCAGCCCCAGCATTTT.

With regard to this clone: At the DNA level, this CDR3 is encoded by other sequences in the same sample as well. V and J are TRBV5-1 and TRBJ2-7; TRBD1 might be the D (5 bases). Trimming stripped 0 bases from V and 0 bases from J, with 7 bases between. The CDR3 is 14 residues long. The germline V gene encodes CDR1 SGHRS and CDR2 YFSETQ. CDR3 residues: CASSLAQGSYEQYF. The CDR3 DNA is TGCGCCAGCAGCTTGGCCCAGGGCTCCTACGAGCAGTACTTC.

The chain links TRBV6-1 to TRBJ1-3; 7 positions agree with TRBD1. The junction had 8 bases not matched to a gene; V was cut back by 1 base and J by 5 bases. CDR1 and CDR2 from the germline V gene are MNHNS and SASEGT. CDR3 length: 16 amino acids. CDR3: CASSEGQGGRRNTIYF. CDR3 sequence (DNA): TGTGCCAGCAGTGAAGGGCAGGGGGGTCGAAGAAACACCATATATTTT.

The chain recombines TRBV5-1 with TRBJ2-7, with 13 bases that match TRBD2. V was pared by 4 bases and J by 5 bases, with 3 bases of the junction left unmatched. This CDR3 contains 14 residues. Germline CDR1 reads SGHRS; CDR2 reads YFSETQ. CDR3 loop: CASSGTSGIHEQYF. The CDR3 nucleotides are TGCGCCAGCAGCGGGACTAGCGGGATCCACGAGCAGTACTTC.

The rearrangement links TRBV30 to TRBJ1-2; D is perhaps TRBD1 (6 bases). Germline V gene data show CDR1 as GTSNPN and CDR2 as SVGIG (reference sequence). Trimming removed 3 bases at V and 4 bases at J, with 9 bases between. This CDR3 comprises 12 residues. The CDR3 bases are TGTGCCTGGAGGGACAGCCTCTATGGCTACACCTTC. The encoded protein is CAWRDSLYGYTF.

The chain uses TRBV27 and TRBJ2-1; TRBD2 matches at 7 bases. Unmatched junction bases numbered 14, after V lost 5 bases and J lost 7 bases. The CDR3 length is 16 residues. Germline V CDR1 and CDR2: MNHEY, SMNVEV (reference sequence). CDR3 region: CASSVRTGTKGNEQFF. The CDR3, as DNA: TGTGCCAGCAGTGTCAGGACCGGGACTAAGGGGAATGAGCAGTTCTTC.

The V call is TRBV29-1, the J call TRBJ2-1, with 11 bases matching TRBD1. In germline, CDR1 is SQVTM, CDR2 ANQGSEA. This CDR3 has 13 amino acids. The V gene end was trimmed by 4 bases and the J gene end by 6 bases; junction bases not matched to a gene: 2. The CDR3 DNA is TGCAGCGTTGGTGGGACAGGGGGCAATGAGCAGTTCTTC. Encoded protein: CSVGGTGGNEQFF.

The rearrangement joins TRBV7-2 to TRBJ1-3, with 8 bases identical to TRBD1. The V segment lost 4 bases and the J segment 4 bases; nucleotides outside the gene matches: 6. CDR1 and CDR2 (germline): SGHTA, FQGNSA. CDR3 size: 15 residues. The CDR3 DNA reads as TGTGCCAGCAGCTCGACAGGGGCTCGGGGAAACACCATATATTTT. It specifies CASSSTGARGNTIYF.

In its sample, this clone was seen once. The CDR3 loop is CAWNLLTGGADGYTF. Written as DNA, the CDR3 is TGTGCCTGGAACCTTCTGACAGGGGGCGCGGATGGCTACACCTTC. The gene calls are TRBV30 and TRBJ1-2; TRBD1 matches at 10 bases. The CDR3 covers 15 residues. The germline gives CDR1 GTSNPN, CDR2 SVGIG (reference sequence). The junction had 11 bases not matched to a gene; V was cut back by 4 bases and J by 6 bases. Full variable domain (rest looked up from reference TRBV30 and TRBJ1-2): SQTIHQWPATLVQPVGSPLSLECTVEGTSNPNLYWYRQAAGRGLQLLFYSVGIGQISSEVPQNLSASRPQDRQFILSSKKLLLSDSGFYLCAWNLLTGGADGYTFGSGTRLTVV.

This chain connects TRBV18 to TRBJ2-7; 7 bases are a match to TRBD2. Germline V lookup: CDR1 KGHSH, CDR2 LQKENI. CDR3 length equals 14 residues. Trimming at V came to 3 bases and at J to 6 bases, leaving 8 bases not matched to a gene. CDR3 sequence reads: CASSPGLVSSEQYF. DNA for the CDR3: TGTGCCAGCTCACCTGGACTAGTCTCTTCCGAGCAGTACTTC.

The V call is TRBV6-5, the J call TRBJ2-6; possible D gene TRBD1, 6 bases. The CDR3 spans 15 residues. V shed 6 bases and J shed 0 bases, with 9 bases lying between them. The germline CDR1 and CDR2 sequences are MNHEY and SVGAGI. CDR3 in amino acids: CASRTGSSGANVLTF. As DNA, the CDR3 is TGTGCCAGCAGGACAGGTAGCTCTGGGGCCAACGTCCTGACTTTC.

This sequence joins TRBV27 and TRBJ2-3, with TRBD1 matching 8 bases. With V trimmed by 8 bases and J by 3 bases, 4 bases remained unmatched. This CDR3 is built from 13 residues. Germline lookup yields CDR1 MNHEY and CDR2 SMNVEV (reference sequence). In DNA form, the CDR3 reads TGTGCCAGCTGGACAGGGTTGACAGATACGCAGTATTTT. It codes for CASWTGLTDTQYF.

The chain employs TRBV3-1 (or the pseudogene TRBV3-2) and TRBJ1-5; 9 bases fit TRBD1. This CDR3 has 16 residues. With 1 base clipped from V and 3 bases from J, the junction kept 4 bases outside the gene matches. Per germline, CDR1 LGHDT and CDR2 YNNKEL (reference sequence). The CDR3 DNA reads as TGTGCCAGCAGCCAAGCCGGGACAGGGAACAATCAGCCCCAGCATTTT. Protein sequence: CASSQAGTGNNQPQHF.

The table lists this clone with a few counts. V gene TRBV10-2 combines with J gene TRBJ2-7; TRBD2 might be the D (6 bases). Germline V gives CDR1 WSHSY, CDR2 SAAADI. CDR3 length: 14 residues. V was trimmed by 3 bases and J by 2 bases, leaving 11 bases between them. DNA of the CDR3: TGCGCCAGCAGTGATGGCGGGAAAACCTACGAGCAGTACTTC. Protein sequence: CASSDGGKTYEQYF.

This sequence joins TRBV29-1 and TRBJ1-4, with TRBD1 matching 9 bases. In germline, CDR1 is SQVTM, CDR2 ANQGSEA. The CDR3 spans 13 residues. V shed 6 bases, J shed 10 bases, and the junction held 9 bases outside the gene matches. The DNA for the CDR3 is TGCAGCGTAACGACAGGGGGGGAGGGAAAACTGTTTTTT. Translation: CSVTTGGEGKLFF.

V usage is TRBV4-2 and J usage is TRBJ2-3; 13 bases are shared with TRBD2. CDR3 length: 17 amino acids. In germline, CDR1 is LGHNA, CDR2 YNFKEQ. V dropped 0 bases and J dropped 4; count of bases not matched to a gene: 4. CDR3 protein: CASSQDVLAGGSDTQYF. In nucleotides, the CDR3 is TGTGCCAGCAGCCAAGACGTACTAGCGGGAGGGTCAGATACGCAGTATTTT.

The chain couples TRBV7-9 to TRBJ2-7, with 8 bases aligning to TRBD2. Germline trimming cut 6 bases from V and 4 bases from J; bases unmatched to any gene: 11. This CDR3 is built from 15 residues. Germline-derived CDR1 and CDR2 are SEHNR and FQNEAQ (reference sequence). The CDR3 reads CASRPSGSFVYEQYF. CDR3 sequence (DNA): TGTGCCAGCAGACCAAGCGGGAGTTTCGTTTACGAGCAGTACTTC.

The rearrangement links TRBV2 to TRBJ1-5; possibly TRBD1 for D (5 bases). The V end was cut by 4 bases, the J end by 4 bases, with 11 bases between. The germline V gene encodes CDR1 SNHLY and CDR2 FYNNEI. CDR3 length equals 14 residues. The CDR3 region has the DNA TGTGCCAGCAGTGGGGGCCGGTTAAATCAGCCCCAGCATTTT. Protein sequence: CASSGGRLNQPQHF. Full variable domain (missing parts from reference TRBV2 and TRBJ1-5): EPEVTQTPSHQVTQMGQEVILRCVPISNHLYFYWYRQILGQKVEFLVSFYNNEISEKSEIFDDQFSVERPDGSNFTLKIRSTKLEDSAMYFCASSGGRLNQPQHFGDGTRLSIL.

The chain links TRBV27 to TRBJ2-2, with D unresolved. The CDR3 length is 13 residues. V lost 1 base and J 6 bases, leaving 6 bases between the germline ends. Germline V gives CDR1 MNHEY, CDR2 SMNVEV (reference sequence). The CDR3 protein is CASSLLAAGELFF. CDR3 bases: TGTGCCAGCAGTTTATTGGCGGCCGGGGAGCTGTTTTTT.

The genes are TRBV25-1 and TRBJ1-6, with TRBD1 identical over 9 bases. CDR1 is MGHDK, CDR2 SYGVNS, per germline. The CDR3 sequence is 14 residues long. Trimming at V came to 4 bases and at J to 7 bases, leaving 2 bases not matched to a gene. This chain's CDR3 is CASSGGTGNSPLHF. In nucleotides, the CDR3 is TGTGCCAGCAGTGGGGGGACAGGGAATTCACCCCTCCACTTT.

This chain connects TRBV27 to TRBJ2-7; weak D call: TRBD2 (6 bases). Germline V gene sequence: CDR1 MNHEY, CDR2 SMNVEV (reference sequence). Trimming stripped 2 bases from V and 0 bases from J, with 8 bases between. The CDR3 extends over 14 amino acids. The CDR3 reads CASSLKRASYEQYF. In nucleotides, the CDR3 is TGTGCCAGCAGTTTAAAGCGGGCCTCCTACGAGCAGTACTTC.

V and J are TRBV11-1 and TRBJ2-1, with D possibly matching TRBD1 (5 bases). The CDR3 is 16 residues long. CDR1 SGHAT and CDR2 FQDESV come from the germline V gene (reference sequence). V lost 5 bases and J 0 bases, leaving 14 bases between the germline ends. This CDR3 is CASSDTHDSSYNEQFF. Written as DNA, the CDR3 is TGTGCCAGCAGCGATACCCACGACAGCTCCTACAATGAGCAGTTCTTC.

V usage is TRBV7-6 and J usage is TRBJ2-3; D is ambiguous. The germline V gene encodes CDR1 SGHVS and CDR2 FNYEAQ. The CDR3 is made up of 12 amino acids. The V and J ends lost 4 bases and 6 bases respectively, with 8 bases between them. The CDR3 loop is CASSSQRDTQYF. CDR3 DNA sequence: TGTGCCAGCAGCTCGCAGAGGGATACGCAGTATTTT.

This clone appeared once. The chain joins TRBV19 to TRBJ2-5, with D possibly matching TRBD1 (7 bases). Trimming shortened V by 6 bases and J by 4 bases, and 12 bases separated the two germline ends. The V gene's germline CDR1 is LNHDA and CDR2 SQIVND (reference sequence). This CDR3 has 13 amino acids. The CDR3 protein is CASSLRGAETQYF. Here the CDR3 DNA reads TGTGCCAGTAGCCTCAGGGGGGCAGAGACCCAGTACTTC.

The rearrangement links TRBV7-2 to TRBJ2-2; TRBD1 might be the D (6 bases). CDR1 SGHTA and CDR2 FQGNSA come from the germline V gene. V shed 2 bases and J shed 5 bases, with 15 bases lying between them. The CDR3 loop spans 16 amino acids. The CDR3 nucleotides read TGTGCCAGCAGCTTAAGGGCCAGGGGACCTACCGGGGAGCTGTTTTTT. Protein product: CASSLRARGPTGELFF.

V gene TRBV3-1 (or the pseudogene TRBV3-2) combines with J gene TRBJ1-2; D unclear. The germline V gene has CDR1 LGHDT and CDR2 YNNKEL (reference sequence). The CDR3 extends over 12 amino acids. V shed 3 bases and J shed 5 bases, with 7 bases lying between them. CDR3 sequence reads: CASSQSSYGYTF. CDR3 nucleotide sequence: TGTGCCAGCAGCCAGTCCTCGTATGGCTACACCTTC.

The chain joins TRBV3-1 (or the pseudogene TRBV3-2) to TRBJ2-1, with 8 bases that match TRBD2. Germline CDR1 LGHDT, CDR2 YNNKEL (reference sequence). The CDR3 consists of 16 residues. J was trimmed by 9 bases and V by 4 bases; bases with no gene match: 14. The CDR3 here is CASSPHGTRGNGEQFF. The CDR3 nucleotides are TGTGCCAGCAGCCCCCACGGGACTAGGGGTAATGGTGAGCAGTTCTTC.